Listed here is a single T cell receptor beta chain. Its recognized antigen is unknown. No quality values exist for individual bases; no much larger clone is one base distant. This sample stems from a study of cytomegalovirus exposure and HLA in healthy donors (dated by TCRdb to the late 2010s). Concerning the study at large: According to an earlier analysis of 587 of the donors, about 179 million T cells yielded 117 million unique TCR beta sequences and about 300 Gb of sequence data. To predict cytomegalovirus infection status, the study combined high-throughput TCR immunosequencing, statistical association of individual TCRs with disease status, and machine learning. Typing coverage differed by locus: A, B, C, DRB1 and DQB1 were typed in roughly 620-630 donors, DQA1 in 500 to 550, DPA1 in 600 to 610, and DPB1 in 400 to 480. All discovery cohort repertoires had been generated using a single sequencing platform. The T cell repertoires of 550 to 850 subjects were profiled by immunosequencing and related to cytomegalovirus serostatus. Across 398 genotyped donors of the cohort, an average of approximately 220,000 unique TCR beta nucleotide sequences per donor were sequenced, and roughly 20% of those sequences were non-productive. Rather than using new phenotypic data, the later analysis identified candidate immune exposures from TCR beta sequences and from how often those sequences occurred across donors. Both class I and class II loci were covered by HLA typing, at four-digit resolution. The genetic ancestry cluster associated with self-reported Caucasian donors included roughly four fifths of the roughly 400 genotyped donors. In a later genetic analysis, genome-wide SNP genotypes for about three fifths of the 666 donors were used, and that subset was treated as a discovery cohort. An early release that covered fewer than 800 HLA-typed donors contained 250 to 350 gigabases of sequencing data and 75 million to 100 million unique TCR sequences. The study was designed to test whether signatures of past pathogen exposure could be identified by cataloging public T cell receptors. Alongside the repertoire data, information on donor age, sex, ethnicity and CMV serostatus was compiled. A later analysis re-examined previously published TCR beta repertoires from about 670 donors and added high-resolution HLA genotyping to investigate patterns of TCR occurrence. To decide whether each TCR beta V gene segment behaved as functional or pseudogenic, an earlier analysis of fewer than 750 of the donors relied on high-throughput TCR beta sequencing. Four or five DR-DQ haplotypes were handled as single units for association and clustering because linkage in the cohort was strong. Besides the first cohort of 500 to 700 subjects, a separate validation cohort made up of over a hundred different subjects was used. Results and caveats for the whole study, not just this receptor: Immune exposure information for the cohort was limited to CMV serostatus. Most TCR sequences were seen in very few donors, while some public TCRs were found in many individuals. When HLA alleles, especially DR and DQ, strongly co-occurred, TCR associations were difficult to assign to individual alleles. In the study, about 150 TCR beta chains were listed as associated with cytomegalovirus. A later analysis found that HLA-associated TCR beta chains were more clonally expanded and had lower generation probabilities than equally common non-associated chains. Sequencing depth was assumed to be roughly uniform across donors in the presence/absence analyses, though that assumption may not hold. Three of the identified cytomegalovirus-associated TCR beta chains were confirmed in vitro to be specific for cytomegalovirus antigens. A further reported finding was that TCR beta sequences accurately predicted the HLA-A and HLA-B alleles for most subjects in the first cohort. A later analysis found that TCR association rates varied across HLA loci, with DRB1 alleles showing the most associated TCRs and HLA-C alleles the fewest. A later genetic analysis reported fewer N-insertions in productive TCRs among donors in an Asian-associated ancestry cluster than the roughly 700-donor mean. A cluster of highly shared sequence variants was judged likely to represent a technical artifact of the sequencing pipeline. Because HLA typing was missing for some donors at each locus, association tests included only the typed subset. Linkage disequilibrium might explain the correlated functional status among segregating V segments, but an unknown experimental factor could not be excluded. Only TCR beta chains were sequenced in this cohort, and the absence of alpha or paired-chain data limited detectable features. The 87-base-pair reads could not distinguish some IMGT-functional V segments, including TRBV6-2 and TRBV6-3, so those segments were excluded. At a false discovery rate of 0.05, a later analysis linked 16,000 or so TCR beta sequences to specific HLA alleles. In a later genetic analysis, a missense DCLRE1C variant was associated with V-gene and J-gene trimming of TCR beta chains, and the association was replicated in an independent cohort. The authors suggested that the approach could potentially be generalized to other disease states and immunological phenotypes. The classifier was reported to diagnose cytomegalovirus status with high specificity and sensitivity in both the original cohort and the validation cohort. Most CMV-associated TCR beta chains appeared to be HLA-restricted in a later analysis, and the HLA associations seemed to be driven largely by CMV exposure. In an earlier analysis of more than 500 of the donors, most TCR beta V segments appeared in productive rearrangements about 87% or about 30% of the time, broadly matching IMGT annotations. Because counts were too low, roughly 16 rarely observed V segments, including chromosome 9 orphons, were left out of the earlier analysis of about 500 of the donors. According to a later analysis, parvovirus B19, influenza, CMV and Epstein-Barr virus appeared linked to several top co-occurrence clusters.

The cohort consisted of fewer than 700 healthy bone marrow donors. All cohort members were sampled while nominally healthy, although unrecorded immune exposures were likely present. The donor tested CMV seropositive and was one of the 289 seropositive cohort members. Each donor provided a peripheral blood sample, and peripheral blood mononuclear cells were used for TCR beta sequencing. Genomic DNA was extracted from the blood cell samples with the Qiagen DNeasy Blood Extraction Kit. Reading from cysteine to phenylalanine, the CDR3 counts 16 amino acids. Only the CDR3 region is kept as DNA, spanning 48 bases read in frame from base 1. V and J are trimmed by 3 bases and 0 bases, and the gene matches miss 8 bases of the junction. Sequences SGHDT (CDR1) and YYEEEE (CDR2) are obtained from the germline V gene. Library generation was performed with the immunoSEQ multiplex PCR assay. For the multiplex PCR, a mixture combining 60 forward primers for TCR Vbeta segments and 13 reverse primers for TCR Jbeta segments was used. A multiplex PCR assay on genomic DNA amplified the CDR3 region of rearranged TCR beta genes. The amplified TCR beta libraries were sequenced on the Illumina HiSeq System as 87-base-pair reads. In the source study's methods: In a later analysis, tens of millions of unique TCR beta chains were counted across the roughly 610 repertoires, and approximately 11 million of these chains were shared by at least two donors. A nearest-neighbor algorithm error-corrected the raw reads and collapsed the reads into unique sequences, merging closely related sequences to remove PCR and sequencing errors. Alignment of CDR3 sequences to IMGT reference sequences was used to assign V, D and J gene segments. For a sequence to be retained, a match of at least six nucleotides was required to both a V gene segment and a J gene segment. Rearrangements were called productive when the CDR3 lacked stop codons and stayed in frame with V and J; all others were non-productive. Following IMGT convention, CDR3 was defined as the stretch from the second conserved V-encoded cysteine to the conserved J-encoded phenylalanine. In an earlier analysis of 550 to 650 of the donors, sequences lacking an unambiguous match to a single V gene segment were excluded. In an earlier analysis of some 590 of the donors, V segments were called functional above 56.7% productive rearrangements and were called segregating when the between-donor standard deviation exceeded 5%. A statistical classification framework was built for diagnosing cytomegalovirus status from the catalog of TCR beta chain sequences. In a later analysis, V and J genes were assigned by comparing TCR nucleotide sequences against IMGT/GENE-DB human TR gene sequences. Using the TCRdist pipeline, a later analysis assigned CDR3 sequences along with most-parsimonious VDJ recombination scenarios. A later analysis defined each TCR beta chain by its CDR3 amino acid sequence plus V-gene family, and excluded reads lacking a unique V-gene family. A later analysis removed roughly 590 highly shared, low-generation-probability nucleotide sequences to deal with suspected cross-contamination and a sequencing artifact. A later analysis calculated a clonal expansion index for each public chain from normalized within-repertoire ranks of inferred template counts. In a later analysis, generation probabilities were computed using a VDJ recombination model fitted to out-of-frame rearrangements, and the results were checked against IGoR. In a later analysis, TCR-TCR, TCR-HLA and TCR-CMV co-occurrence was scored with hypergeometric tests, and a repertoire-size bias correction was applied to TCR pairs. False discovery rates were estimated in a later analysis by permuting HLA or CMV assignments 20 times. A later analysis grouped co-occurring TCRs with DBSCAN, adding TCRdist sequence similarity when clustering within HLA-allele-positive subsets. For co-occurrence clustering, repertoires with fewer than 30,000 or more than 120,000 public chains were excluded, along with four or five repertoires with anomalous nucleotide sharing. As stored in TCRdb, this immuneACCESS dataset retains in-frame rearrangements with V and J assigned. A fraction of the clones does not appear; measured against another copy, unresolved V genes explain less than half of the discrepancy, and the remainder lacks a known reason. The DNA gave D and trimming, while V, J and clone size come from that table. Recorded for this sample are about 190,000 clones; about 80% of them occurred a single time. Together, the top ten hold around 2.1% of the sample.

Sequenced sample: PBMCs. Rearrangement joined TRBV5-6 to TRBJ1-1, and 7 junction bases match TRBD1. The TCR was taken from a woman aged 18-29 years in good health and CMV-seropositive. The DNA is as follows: TGTGCCAGCAGCTCGGGTAGGGGGCTTATGAACACTGAAGCTTTCTTT. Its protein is CASSSGRGLMNTEAFF.